This TCR beta chain was captured by sequencing in a study of cytomegalovirus exposure and HLA in healthy donors. In the study overall: A subsequent analysis stated that the roughly 130 validation repertoires were run on the same platform as the approximately 710 first-cohort repertoires.

Only one count was recorded for this clone. Here immunoSEQ multiplex PCR was the method, and the copy in TCRdb shows in-frame clones only, minus some. Altogether 80,000 to 100,000 clones are present, roughly 90% being singletons, with the ten largest covering 5.5% to 7.5%. From germline, CDR1 is SGHRS and CDR2 YFSETQ. V shed 2 bases and J 7 bases; nucleotides not matched to a gene: 9. The CDR3 consists of 16 residues. This sequence originates from a man aged 18 to 29 in good health and CMV-seropositive. The chain combines TRBV5-1 with TRBJ2-1, with 10 bases lining up with TRBD2. Sequencing was carried out using PBMCs. CDR3: CASSLTGLAPLNEQFF. In nucleotides, the CDR3 is TGCGCCAGCAGCTTAACGGGACTAGCGCCATTGAATGAGCAGTTCTTC.